This T cell receptor (beta chain) was found in a study of beta chain features in type 1 diabetes. Overall study findings and caveats: Still unanswered here is whether HLA type influences TCRB rearrangement.

Expressed TCRB transcripts were sequenced because the entire RNA isolate underwent reverse transcription. Using immunoSEQ multiplex PCR, the repertoire was profiled, and TCRdb retains in-frame clones only, with some absent. The table has tens of thousands of clones, about 72% seen once. The CDR3 sequence is 15 residues long. Germline assignment: CDR1 MNHNY and CDR2 SVGAGI (reference sequence). V lost 8 bases and J lost 4, with 21 bases in between. As to this clone: As yet, its antigen is unknown.

The rearrangement uses TRBV6-6 and TRBJ2-7; TRBD1 is a possible D gene (6 bases). The sequence was collected from a woman aged 40-49 years in good health. Sequenced material: Tregs from blood. The CDR3 loop is CASCGRDTLQYEQYF. The CDR3 coding sequence is TGTGCCAGCTGTGGTCGGGACACTCTCCAATACGAGCAGTACTTC.